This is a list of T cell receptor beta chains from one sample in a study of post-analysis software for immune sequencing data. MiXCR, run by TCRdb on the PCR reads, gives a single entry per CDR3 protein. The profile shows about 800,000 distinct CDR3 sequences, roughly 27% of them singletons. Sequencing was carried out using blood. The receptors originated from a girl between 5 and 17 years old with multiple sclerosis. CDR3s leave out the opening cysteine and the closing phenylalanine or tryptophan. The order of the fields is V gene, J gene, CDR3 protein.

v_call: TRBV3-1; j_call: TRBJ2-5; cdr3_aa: ASSRGRGARETQY
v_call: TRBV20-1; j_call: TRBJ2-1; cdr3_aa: SASLASGYNEQF
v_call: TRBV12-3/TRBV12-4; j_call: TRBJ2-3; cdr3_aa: ASSYSTDAQY
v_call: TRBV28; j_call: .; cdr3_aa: ASSYPVREGYNEQY
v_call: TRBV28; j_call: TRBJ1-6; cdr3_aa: ASSFGQGANPTTSPLH
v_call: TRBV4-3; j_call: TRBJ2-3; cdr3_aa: ASSGRRGDTQY
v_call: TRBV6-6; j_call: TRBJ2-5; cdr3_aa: ASRPRASQETQY
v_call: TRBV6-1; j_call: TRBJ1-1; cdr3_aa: ASRTTGTTSTEAF
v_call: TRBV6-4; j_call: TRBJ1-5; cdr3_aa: ASSDRGDSNQPQH
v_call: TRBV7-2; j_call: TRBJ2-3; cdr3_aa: ASSLLASGTDTQY
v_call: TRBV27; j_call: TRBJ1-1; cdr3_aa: ASSSYKGPVPEAF
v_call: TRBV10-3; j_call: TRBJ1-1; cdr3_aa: AGGAGGDNTGAF
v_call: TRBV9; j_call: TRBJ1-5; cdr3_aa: ASSVGNGDSNQPQH
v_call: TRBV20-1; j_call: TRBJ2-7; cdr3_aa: LTGGTISYEQY
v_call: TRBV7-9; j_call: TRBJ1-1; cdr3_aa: ASTEGVRMNTEAF
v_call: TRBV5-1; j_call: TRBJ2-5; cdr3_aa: ASTQGQVGPQETQY
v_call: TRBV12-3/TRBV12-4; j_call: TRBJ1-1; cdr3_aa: ASSLTAFTEAF
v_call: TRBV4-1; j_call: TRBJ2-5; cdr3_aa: ASSHPPTGWEETQY
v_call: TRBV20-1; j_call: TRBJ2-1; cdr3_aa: SARARVTYNEQF
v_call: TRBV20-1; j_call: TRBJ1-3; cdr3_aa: SARDRSYSGNTIY
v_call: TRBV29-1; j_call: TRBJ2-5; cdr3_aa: SVAIVSSETQY
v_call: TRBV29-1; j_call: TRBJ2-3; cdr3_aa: SVVRPDTQY
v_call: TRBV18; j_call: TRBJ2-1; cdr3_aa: ASSPRGGNQYNEQF
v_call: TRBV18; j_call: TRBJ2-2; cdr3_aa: ASSPSPGRNTGELF
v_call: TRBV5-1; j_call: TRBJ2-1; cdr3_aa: ASSLAEGLAKQF
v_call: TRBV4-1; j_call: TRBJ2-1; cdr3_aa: ASSQDLPGLAVHVSYNEQF
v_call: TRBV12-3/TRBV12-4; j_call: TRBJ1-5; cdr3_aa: ASSPAVQPQH
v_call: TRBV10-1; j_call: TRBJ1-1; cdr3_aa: ASSESTKGYF
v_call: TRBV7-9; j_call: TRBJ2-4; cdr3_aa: ASSLISAVASQNIQY
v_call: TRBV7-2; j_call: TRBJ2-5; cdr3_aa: ASSLASVGGPGETQY
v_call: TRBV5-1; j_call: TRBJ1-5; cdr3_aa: ASSKDINQPQH
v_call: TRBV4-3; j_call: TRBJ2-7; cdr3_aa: ASSQEVQSYEQY